This TCR beta chain was sequenced in a study of blood T cells in healthy people across ages. Through a sample-barcoded 5' primer and a J-beta primer mix, a second PCR was run for about 6 to 12 cycles. Every cDNA was tagged by a template-switch adaptor with 12 random nucleotides. All samples gave at least 2.5 million CDR3-containing paired-end reads. TCRdb reanalysed the 5' RACE reads using MiXCR and keeps one entry per CDR3 protein. The sample carries about a million distinct CDR3 sequences, 40% to 60% recorded once. General study points: Older individuals had lower TCR beta diversity per million T cells (the decline was roughly linear). The lack of PBMC sorting stopped any conclusive naive versus antigen-experienced comparison.

On this clonotype: No antigen is known for it. One end of the junction is discordant with germline, which a read error may explain.

Per germline, CDR1 ENHRY and CDR2 SYGVKD. The CDR3 totals 13 residues. The chain recombines TRBV10-3 with TRBJ2-3, with D possibly TRBD1 on 6 matching bases. The TCR was taken from a man younger than 40 in good health. The sample was blood. The CDR3 DNA reads TGTGCCATCAGGGACAGCCTCACAGGTACGCAGTATTTT. It is translated as CAIRDSLTGTQYF.